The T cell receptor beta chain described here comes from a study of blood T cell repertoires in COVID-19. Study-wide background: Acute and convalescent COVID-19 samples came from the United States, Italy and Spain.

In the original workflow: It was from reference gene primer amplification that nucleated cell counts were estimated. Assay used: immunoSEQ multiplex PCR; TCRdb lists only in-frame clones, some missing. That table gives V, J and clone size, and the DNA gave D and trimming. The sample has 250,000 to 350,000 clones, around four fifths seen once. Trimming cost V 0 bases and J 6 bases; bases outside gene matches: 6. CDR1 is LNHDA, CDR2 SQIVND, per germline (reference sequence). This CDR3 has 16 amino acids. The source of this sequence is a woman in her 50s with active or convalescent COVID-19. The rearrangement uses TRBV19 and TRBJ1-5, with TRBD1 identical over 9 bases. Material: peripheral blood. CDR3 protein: CASSIEVGTGSQPQHF. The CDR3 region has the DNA TGTGCCAGTAGTATAGAGGTCGGGACAGGGAGTCAGCCCCAGCATTTT.